This is a list of T cell receptor beta chains from one sample in a study of blood T cell repertoires in COVID-19. Only in-frame clones appear in the TCRdb table, and some are missing; sequencing was by immunoSEQ multiplex PCR. The data contain about 280,000 clones, 80% to 90% of them singletons. The sample consisted of peripheral blood. Receptors were obtained from a woman aged 45 to 65 who had recovered from COVID-19. Each CDR3 is given with its conserved first and last residue. A D gene is named only where the DNA matches it firmly. Size tells how often a clone was seen (once, few, many) or the class of an expanded clone, and some rows leave it out.

TRBV28	-	TRBJ1-1	-	CASSLEASGSYTEAFF	TGTGCCAGCAGTTTAGAGGCCTCGGGGTCGTACACTGAAGCTTTCTTT
TRBV4-3	-	TRBJ2-3	-	CASSQDPRDTQYF	TGCGCCAGCAGCCAGGATCCCAGGGATACGCAGTATTTT
TRBV4-1	-	TRBJ2-4	-	CASSQGAGIDIQYF	TGCGCCAGCAGCCAAGGGGCAGGGATAGACATTCAGTACTTC
TRBV3-1/TRBV3-2	-	TRBJ2-7	TRBD2	CASSPQAGGRYEQYF	TGTGCCAGCAGCCCGCAAGCGGGGGGGCGGTACGAGCAGTACTTC
TRBV2	-	TRBJ2-5	TRBD2	CASKEPTSGRETQYF	TGTGCCAGCAAAGAGCCGACTAGCGGGAGGGAGACCCAGTACTTC
TRBV3-1/TRBV3-2	-	TRBJ1-2	-	CASSQGLLGQGNYGYTF	TGTGCCAGCAGCCAAGGGTTATTGGGGCAGGGGAACTATGGCTACACCTTC
TRBV25-1	once	TRBJ2-3	TRBD2	CASSDAGGTDTQYF	TGTGCCAGCAGTGACGCGGGGGGAACAGATACGCAGTATTTT
TRBV15	-	TRBJ1-1	-	CATSRGTGMPEAFF	TGTGCCACCAGCAGAGGAACAGGGATGCCTGAAGCTTTCTTT
TRBV9	-	TRBJ1-2	-	CASSVEVGENYGYTF	TGTGCCAGCAGCGTCGAGGTAGGCGAGAACTATGGCTACACCTTC
TRBV19	-	TRBJ2-7	TRBD1	CASKSGGGYEQYF	TGTGCCAGTAAGTCAGGGGGCGGCTACGAGCAGTACTTC
TRBV10-1	-	TRBJ2-2	TRBD2	CASSEKASGGNTGELFF	TGCGCCAGCAGTGAGAAGGCTAGCGGGGGAAACACCGGGGAGCTGTTTTTT
TRBV28	-	TRBJ2-2	-	CASSSRHAGELFF	TGTGCCAGCAGTTCCAGACATGCCGGGGAGCTGTTTTTT
TRBV6-5	once	TRBJ1-2	-	CASRLTGNYGYTF	TGTGCCAGCAGATTAACAGGGAACTATGGCTACACCTTC
TRBV24-1	-	TRBJ2-2	TRBD2	CATSSRTSANTGELFF	TGTGCCACCAGTTCTCGGACTAGCGCGAACACCGGGGAGCTGTTTTTT
TRBV5-5	-	TRBJ1-2	-	CASRQGINYGYTF	TGTGCCAGCAGACAGGGAATAAACTATGGCTACACCTTC
TRBV6-2/TRBV6-3	-	TRBJ1-5	TRBD1	CASSYPGQGGQPQHF	TGTGCCAGCAGTTACCCAGGACAGGGGGGTCAGCCCCAGCATTTT
TRBV4-3	-	TRBJ2-2	TRBD1	CASSQDGVGGVRNTGELFF	TGCGCCAGCAGCCAAGATGGAGTAGGGGGCGTTCGGAACACCGGGGAGCTGTTTTTT
TRBV9	-	TRBJ1-4	-	CASSPRSPGDEKLFF	TGTGCCAGCAGCCCTCGGTCACCGGGAGATGAAAAACTGTTTTTT
TRBV27	-	TRBJ2-7	-	CASRSPGSSYEQYF	TGTGCCAGCAGATCCCCGGGGAGCTCCTACGAGCAGTACTTC
TRBV19	-	TRBJ1-2	-	CASSALTEYGYTF	TGTGCCAGTAGTGCCTTAACAGAATATGGCTACACCTTC
TRBV9	-	TRBJ2-3	-	CASSVDGSTDTQYF	TGTGCCAGCAGCGTAGACGGGAGCACAGATACGCAGTATTTT
TRBV18	-	TRBJ2-1	TRBD1	CASSLQGNNEQFF	TGTGCCAGCTCACTACAGGGGAACAATGAGCAGTTCTTC
TRBV11-2	-	TRBJ1-2	-	CASSPDKFYGYTF	TGTGCCAGCAGCCCCGACAAGTTCTATGGCTACACCTTC
TRBV19	-	TRBJ1-4	TRBD1	CASSRQGALEKLFF	TGTGCCAGTAGTAGACAGGGGGCTCTTGAAAAACTGTTTTTT
TRBV29-1	-	TRBJ1-1	TRBD1	CSADRGLMNTEAFF	TGCAGCGCGGACAGGGGGCTTATGAACACTGAAGCTTTCTTT
TRBV6-2/TRBV6-3	-	TRBJ2-2	TRBD2	CASTPLGTSANTGELFF	TGTGCCAGCACCCCCTTGGGGACTAGCGCGAACACCGGGGAGCTGTTTTTT
TRBV3-1/TRBV3-2	-	TRBJ2-5	TRBD2	CASSRALPGLAGAQETQYF	TGTGCCAGCAGCCGAGCTCTTCCGGGACTAGCGGGAGCCCAAGAGACCCAGTACTTC
TRBV30	once	TRBJ2-1	TRBD2	CAWSLAGPNEQFF	TGTGCCTGGAGCCTAGCGGGCCCCAATGAGCAGTTCTTC
TRBV3-1/TRBV3-2	few	TRBJ2-5	TRBD1	CASSPGQGAGTQYF	TGTGCCAGCAGCCCCGGACAGGGGGCGGGGACCCAGTACTTC
TRBV21-1	-	TRBJ2-7	-	CASSKPPEDYEQYF	TGTGCCAGCAGCAAACCCCCGGAGGACTACGAGCAGTACTTC
TRBV29-1	-	TRBJ1-4	TRBD1	CSAGQGATNEKLFF	TGCAGCGCAGGACAGGGAGCAACTAATGAAAAACTGTTTTTT
TRBV5-1	-	TRBJ2-5	-	CASSRGTAGQETQYF	TGCGCCAGCAGCCGGGGGACAGCCGGACAAGAGACCCAGTACTTC
TRBV29-1	-	TRBJ2-7	-	CSVERFARTPLEQYF	TGCAGCGTTGAACGTTTCGCCCGTACCCCACTTGAGCAGTACTTC
TRBV7-2	-	TRBJ2-2	-	CASSLARDSTGELFF	TGTGCCAGCAGCTTAGCCCGGGACTCCACCGGGGAGCTGTTTTTT
TRBV5-1	-	TRBJ2-2	TRBD1	CASSAAAGGTGELFF	TGCGCCAGCAGCGCGGCGGCAGGGGGCACCGGGGAGCTGTTTTTT
TRBV3-1/TRBV3-2	-	TRBJ2-6	-	CASSQVWRAGANVLTF	TGTGCCAGCAGCCAAGTGTGGCGGGCGGGGGCCAACGTCCTGACTTTC
TRBV7-2	-	TRBJ2-1	TRBD2	CASSSAGGSGGAYNEQFF	TGTGCCAGCAGCTCGGCCGGCGGTAGCGGGGGGGCCTACAATGAGCAGTTCTTC
TRBV5-4	-	TRBJ2-5	TRBD2	CAGQLNGGSSETQYF	TGTGCCGGTCAGCTGAACGGGGGGTCTTCGGAGACCCAGTACTTC
TRBV7-9	-	TRBJ2-3	-	CASSSRLDTQYF	TGTGCCAGCAGCTCCAGGCTGGATACGCAGTATTTT
TRBV19	-	TRBJ1-1	-	CASSIGGNTEAFF	TGTGCCAGTAGTATCGGGGGGAACACTGAAGCTTTCTTT
TRBV12-3/TRBV12-4	-	TRBJ2-7	TRBD1	CASRYRGTYEQYF	TGTGCCAGCAGGTACAGGGGTACCTACGAGCAGTACTTC
TRBV2	-	TRBJ1-4	-	CASRVQVTNEKLFF	TGTGCCAGCAGGGTACAGGTAACTAATGAAAAACTGTTTTTT
TRBV28	once	TRBJ1-6	-	CASRQGTYNSPLHF	TGTGCCAGCAGGCAGGGCACATATAATTCACCCCTCCACTTT
TRBV28	once	TRBJ2-2	-	CASSGGYAGDYTGELFF	TGTGCCAGCAGTGGGGGGTATGCAGGCGACTACACCGGGGAGCTGTTTTTT
TRBV28	-	TRBJ2-7	TRBD1	CASSPGDRRYEQYF	TGTGCCAGCAGTCCGGGGGACAGGAGGTACGAGCAGTACTTC
TRBV6-2/TRBV6-3	once	TRBJ2-5	-	CASSSLVRGQETQYF	TGTGCCAGCAGCTCCCTGGTTAGGGGACAAGAGACCCAGTACTTC
TRBV5-3	-	TRBJ1-2	-	CARSFRHNRGAGYGYTF	TGTGCCAGAAGCTTCAGGCACAACCGCGGAGCGGGGTATGGCTACACCTTC
TRBV20-1	-	TRBJ1-3	TRBD1	CSASESDRAGNTIYF	TGCAGTGCTAGTGAGAGCGACAGGGCTGGAAACACCATATATTTT